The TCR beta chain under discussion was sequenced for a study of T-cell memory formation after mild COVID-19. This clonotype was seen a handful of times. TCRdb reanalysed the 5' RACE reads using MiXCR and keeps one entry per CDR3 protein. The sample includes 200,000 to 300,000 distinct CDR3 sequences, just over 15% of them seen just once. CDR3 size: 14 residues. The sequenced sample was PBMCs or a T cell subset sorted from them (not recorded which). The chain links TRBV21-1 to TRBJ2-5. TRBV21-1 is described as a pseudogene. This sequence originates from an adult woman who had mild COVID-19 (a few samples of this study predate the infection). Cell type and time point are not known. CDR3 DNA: TGTGCCAGCACCTCTAAGGGGGACCAAGAGACCCAGTACTTC. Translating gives CASTSKGDQETQYF.